The 20 T cell receptor beta chains below were found in one sample sequenced in a study of CD4 and CD8 cells across lung adenocarcinoma regions (dated 2018 in TCRdb). Preparation of the library involved PCR. Instrument used: HiSeq X Ten. The raw public reads went through TCRdb reprocessing: fastp at Q25, MiXCR clone calling, in-frame beta chains kept. All rows with the same CDR3 protein become a single entry with the most common DNA and genes. The table for this sample lists approximately 12,000 distinct CDR3 sequences; 40% to 50% of them were counted only once. The ten largest clonotypes hold roughly 25% of the sample. The sequenced sample was CD8+ T cells from the margin of a lung tumor. Explained via the paper, the cell subset or site label denotes: tumor margin region. Receptors were obtained from a female donor with lung adenocarcinoma. The CD4 and CD8 labels of this study may be unreliable.

This clonotype was picked up a small number of times. J is TRBJ2-2 and V is TRBV6-5, with 8 bases matching TRBD2. The J segment lost 4 bases and the V segment lost 0 bases, leaving 16 bases of the junction unmatched. CDR1 is MNHEY, CDR2 SVGAGI, per germline. There are 20 residues in the CDR3. This CDR3 reads CASSYSSGGVGLAGTGELFF. In nucleotides, the CDR3 is TGTGCCAGCAGTTACTCGTCGGGAGGGGTTGGTCTAGCGGGCACCGGGGAGCTGTTTTTT.

About this clonotype: A much larger clone differs by one base, so this may be a read error. The chain combines TRBV27 with TRBJ2-5; possibly TRBD1 for D (6 bases). The V and J ends lost 5 bases and 7 bases respectively, with 17 bases between them. The CDR3 length is 14 residues. Germline V gives CDR1 MNHEY, CDR2 SMNVEV (reference sequence). The chain's CDR3 is CASSPRGVGGTQYF. Here the CDR3 DNA reads TGTGCCAGCAGTCCCCGTGGGGTAGGGGGGACCCAGTACTTC.

The V call is TRBV6-1, the J call TRBJ2-1; 10 nucleotides line up with TRBD2. The end of the DNA is better explained by TRBJ2-5, so the J call may be wrong. Germline CDR1 is MNHNS and CDR2 is SASEGT. This CDR3 contains 19 residues. The DNA for the CDR3 is TGTGCCAGCACCCAAGGGAGGGTTAGCGGGAGGCCAAACCGAGAGACCCAGTACTTC. Amino acid sequence: CASTQGRVSGRPNRETQYF.

Concerning this clonotype itself: Mismatch with germline at one junction end may stem from a read error. This chain links TRBV12-3 or TRBV12-4 with TRBJ2-3; D might be TRBD1 or TRBD2, each matching 6 bases. There are 11 residues in the CDR3. The CDR3 DNA reads TGCGGGGGCAGTGTCCAAGATACCCAGTACTTT. Amino acid sequence: CGGSVQDTQYF.

Turning to this clonotype: The junction departs from the called germline gene at one end, perhaps through a read error. The chain links TRBV6-1 to TRBJ1-5; D perhaps matches TRBD1 (6 bases). Germline V gene lookup returns CDR1 MNHNS and CDR2 SASEGT. CDR3 length: 15 amino acids. The CDR3, as DNA: TGTGCCAGCAGTGGCCCGGGGGGCGACAATCAGCCCCTGCACTTT. It specifies CASSGPGGDNQPLHF.

V usage is TRBV6-1 and J usage is TRBJ2-1, with 7 nucleotides matching TRBD1. CDR3 size: 16 residues. Germline V gene lookup returns CDR1 MNHNS and CDR2 SASEGT. The V segment lost 5 bases and the J segment 0 bases; nucleotides outside the gene matches: 7. Written as DNA, the CDR3 is TGTGCCAGCAGTCGATACAGGGGCAGCTCCTACAATGAGCAGTTCTTC. Protein product: CASSRYRGSSYNEQFF.

This rearrangement joins TRBV27 to TRBJ2-6; D might be TRBD1 (6 bases). The CDR3 totals 16 residues. V was cut by 6 bases and J by 2 bases, with 14 bases left in between. CDR1 and CDR2 (germline): MNHEY, SMNVEV (reference sequence). In DNA, the CDR3 is TGTGCCAGCAGCCGAACACAGGGAGCTGGGGCCAACGTCCTGACTTTC. Its protein is CASSRTQGAGANVLTF. Based on the CDR3 plus reference TRBV27 and TRBJ2-6, the full variable domain is EAQVTQNPRYLITVTGKKLTVTCSQNMNHEYMSWYRQDPGLGLRQIYYSMNVEVTDKGDVPEGYKVSRKEKRNFPLILESPSPNQTSLYFCASSRTQGAGANVLTFGAGSRLTVL.

The chain recombines TRBV7-2 with TRBJ1-4; D possibly corresponds to TRBD1 (5 bases). Germline loops: CDR1 SGHTA, CDR2 FQGNSA. The ends were cut back, 1 base at V and 0 bases at J, with 12 bases in the middle. CDR3 length: 17 amino acids. The CDR3, as DNA: TGTGCCAGCAGCTTAGGGGCCAGGGTAGCAACTAATGAAAAACTGTTTTTT. Translating it yields CASSLGARVATNEKLFF. Complete variable domain (other parts from reference TRBV7-2 and TRBJ1-4): GAGVSQSPSNKVTEKGKDVELRCDPISGHTALYWYRQSLGQGLEFLIYFQGNSAPDKSGLPSDRFSAERTGGSVSTLTIQRTQQEDSAVYLCASSLGARVATNEKLFFGSGTQLSVL.

Note on this clonotype: A junction boundary mismatches the germline segment, possibly from a read error. This chain joins TRBV10-2 and TRBJ2-5; 9 bases are shared with TRBD2. The CDR3 is made up of 15 amino acids. From germline, CDR1 is WSHSY and CDR2 SAAADI. As DNA, the CDR3 is TGCGCCAGCAGAGATCTAGCGGGGAGCCCAGATACCCAGTACTTT. It encodes CASRDLAGSPDTQYF.

The genes are TRBV6-1 and TRBJ2-3, with no clear D. V lost 8 bases and J lost 12, with 18 bases in between. Germline V gene sequence: CDR1 MNHNS, CDR2 SASEGT. The CDR3 spans 12 residues. CDR3 coding DNA: TGTGCCAGCCGGAGAAGCACAGATATTCAGTATTTT. It is translated as CASRRSTDIQYF.

The chain employs TRBV4-2 and TRBJ2-1; 10 bases map to TRBD1. Near its end, the DNA agrees better with TRBJ2-5, so the J call may be wrong. CDR1 and CDR2 from the germline V gene are LGHNA and YNFKEQ. The CDR3 length is 15 residues. The CDR3 DNA reads as TGTGCCAGCAGCCAAGATGGGGACAGGGGAGAGACCCAGTACTTC. Translated: CASSQDGDRGETQYF.

The rearrangement links TRBV14 to TRBJ2-6; possible D gene TRBD2, 6 bases. V lost 4 bases and J lost 4, with 11 bases in between. CDR3 length equals 15 residues. Per the germline V gene, CDR1 is SGHDN and CDR2 is FVKESK. In nucleotides, the CDR3 is TGTGCCAGCAGCCGTGGGGGGTCCGGGGCCAACGTCCTGACTTTC. Its protein product is CASSRGGSGANVLTF.

The chain couples TRBV6-2 or TRBV6-3 to TRBJ1-6; D possibly corresponds to TRBD1 (5 bases). Germline V lookup: CDR1 MNHEY, CDR2 SVGEGT. The CDR3 runs to 13 residues. Trimming pared 5 bases from V and 7 bases from J, leaving 9 bases between. The CDR3 DNA reads as TGTGCCAGCAGTACGACAGAGAATTCACCCCTCCACTTT. Translating gives CASSTTENSPLHF.

Comment on this clonotype: One end of the junction fails to match germline, which may point to a read error. The rearrangement uses TRBV6-1 and TRBJ2-1, with D tentatively TRBD2 (5 bases). This CDR3 region has 13 residues. Germline lookup yields CDR1 MNHNS and CDR2 SASEGT. This chain's CDR3 is CASSTGSKETRLF. CDR3 in DNA: TGTGCCAGCAGCACGGGATCTAAAGAGACCCGACTCTTC.

This clonotype was counted many times. The V call is TRBV27, the J call TRBJ2-5, with TRBD1 as a possible D gene (6 bases). The V end was cut by 2 bases, the J end by 11 bases, with 15 bases between. This CDR3 contains 13 residues. Germline lookup yields CDR1 MNHEY and CDR2 SMNVEV (reference sequence). The CDR3 protein is CASSLLNRAEQYF. In DNA, the CDR3 is TGTGCCAGCAGTTTACTGAACAGGGCTGAGCAGTACTTC.

This clonotype has ten or more counts. The chain is built from TRBV6-1 and TRBJ2-1; D remains ambiguous. V gave up 4 bases and J gave up 8 bases, with 15 bases separating them. Germline CDR1 reads MNHNS; CDR2 reads SASEGT. The CDR3 length is 14 residues. In DNA form, the CDR3 reads TGTGCCAGCAGTGTGGTTATGGGGTTAGATGAGCAGTTCTTC. Its protein product is CASSVVMGLDEQFF.

Here the CDR3 reads CASRGAGYTGELFF. The CDR3 DNA is TGCGCCAGCAGAGGGGCCGGATACACCGGGGAGCTGTTTTTT. The chain uses TRBV10-2 and TRBJ2-2; tentatively, D is TRBD1 (5 bases). The CDR3 length is 14 residues. Trimming stripped 6 bases from V and 3 bases from J, with 11 bases between. Germline V gene lookup returns CDR1 WSHSY and CDR2 SAAADI.

This clonotype was seen ten or more times. The J gene is TRBJ2-2, the V gene TRBV12-3 or TRBV12-4, with TRBD2 identical over 14 bases. V shed 3 bases and J 5 bases; nucleotides not matched to a gene: 2. The length of the CDR3 is 16 residues. As DNA, the CDR3 is TGTGCCAGCAGTTTCAGGACTAGCGGGGGGACCGGGGAGCTGTTTTTT. It encodes CASSFRTSGGTGELFF.

This clonotype was seen once. The chain couples TRBV6-5 to TRBJ2-4, with a tentative D call TRBD1 (6 bases). Germline V gene lookup returns CDR1 MNHEY and CDR2 SVGAGI. V shed 5 bases and J shed 6 bases, with 20 bases lying between them. This CDR3 is built from 16 residues. The CDR3 sequence: CASSVSGMGHTNIQYF. DNA for the CDR3: TGTGCCAGCAGTGTCTCGGGTATGGGACACACAAACATTCAGTACTTC.

This clonotype was picked up one time. The V and J genes are TRBV6-1 and TRBJ2-3, with TRBD2 matching over 10 bases. CDR3 length: 13 amino acids. Losses at the gene ends were 8 bases for V and 10 bases for J; bases not matched to a gene: 9. Germline V gene data show CDR1 as MNHNS and CDR2 as SASEGT. The CDR3 protein is CASFPLAGESQYF. CDR3 DNA sequence: TGTGCCAGCTTCCCCCTAGCGGGGGAGTCGCAGTATTTT.